This TCR beta chain was captured in a study of cytomegalovirus exposure and HLA in healthy donors (dated by TCRdb to 2016 to 2017). Notes on the research overall: According to a later analysis, one platform produced both the 120 validation repertoires and the 666 repertoires of the first cohort. High-throughput TCR immunosequencing, statistical association of individual TCRs with disease status, and machine learning were combined to predict cytomegalovirus infection status. The study was designed to test whether signatures of past pathogen exposure could be identified by cataloging public T cell receptors. A separate validation cohort of 100 to 150 different subjects was used in addition to the roughly 670-subject first cohort. Overall results and qualifications from the work: Across donors, most TCR sequences were observed very rarely, whereas some public TCRs were present in many individuals. A later analysis found that TCRs clustered in the first cohort also tended to co-occur in the roughly 120 validation repertoires, with 94% of cluster scores above 0. The authors suggested that the approach could potentially be extended to other disease states and immunological phenotypes. Cytomegalovirus status was reported to be diagnosed by the classifier with high specificity and sensitivity in both the original and validation cohorts. The study gave a list of about 150 TCR beta chains associated with cytomegalovirus. A later analysis had no HLA typing for the validation cohort, so co-occurrence there was scored across all 110 or so repertoires. In vitro tests confirmed that a few of the cytomegalovirus-associated TCR beta chains recognize cytomegalovirus antigens.

Library preparation employed the immunoSEQ multiplex PCR assay. Per the authors' processing: A statistical classification framework was built to diagnose cytomegalovirus status from the catalog of TCR beta chain sequences. TCRdb limited this immuneACCESS table to in-frame rearrangements with V and J called. A share of clones is missing; checked studies link under half to unresolved V genes, and the rest is unexplained. The DNA was the basis for D and trimming; V, J and clone size are from that table. The table for this sample lists a few hundred thousand clones; roughly 85% of them were counted only once. The ten largest account for 0.83% of the sample. In the case of this clone: No cognate antigen has been identified for it. No qualities accompany the bases; no much larger clone lies one base away.

Trimming leaves V shorter by 7 bases and J shorter by 10 bases, with the junction holding 9 bases beyond the gene matches. Reading from cysteine to phenylalanine, the CDR3 counts 13 amino acids. Here the CDR3 DNA is all that survives: 39 bases in frame from base 1. Taken from the germline V gene, the CDR1 and CDR2 loops are SNHLY and FYNNEI. Donors formed part of the validation cohort, which comprised about 130 subjects and was distinct from the first cohort of under 800 subjects. This receptor was obtained from a woman aged 18-29 years in good health and CMV-seronegative. The chain is encoded by TRBV2 joined to TRBJ1-5; 8 central bases correspond to TRBD1. Sequencing was carried out using PBMCs. The CDR3 has the sequence CASTTGDGGPQHF. The nucleotides are TGTGCCAGCACGACAGGGGACGGCGGACCCCAGCATTTT.